The sequence of this T cell receptor beta chain was determined in a study of CD8+CD57+ T cells in acquired aplastic anemia (dated by TCRdb to 2016 to 2019). Regarding the study in general: Extracted DNA from sorted CD4+ and CD8+ cells averaged 3.2 ug, ranging from about 0.18 to 27.4 ug. A CD8+CD57+ expansion meant a frequency higher than the mean frequency seen in healthy subjects.

Flow cytometry had shown CD8+CD57+ cell expansion in the patients selected for sequencing. Every patient had a diagnosis of severe acquired aplastic anemia based on International Study of Aplastic Anemia and Agranulocytosis and Camitta criteria. At the time blood was sampled, none of the patients had received any therapy. In the study, sorted CD4+ and CD8+ blood T cells from patients with severe aplastic anemia and from healthy subjects underwent deep sequencing of TCR repertoires. In the USA, patient enrollment took place under clinicaltrials.gov protocols 00001620, 01623167, 00001397, 00071045, 00081523 and 00961064. Ficoll-Paque density gradient centrifugation was used to isolate peripheral blood mononuclear cells. Before DNA was extracted, CD4+ and CD8+ T cells were sorted using either FACS or magnetic beads. Genomic DNA was used as template for profiling of TCR beta VDJ combinations and CDR3 sequences. An Illumina HiSeq 2000 was used for TCR repertoire sequencing. As for how the authors treated the data: Repertoires were assessed using TRBV/TRBJ rearrangement plots, CDR3 size and DJ length profiles, and Simpson's diversity index. The most abundant DNA sequence in the deep sequencing data was taken as the immunodominant clone. CDR3 amino acid sequences were screened for sharing across subjects and compared with published repertoires and the VDJdb database. In TCRdb, the public reads were trimmed at Q25 with fastp and aligned with MiXCR, with productive beta chains retained. Every distinct CDR3 protein forms one entry, paired with its most common genes and DNA. The V and J calls shown here were made by TCRdb, not taken from the authors' results. The sample data list about 160,000 distinct CDR3 sequences, and 70% to 75% of these were observed just once. The top ten constitute 45% to 60% of the sample.

Comments on this clonotype: Its antigen remains undetermined. Base qualities are not recorded, but no much larger clone differs from it by a single base.

Overall results and qualifications from the work: Patients and healthy controls showed no significant difference in CD8+ Simpson's diversity (P=0.060). Around 28 CD8+ CDR3 sequences were found to be shared between patients and controls, but these sequences appeared to be highly expressed in patients and within the immunodominant clones of the patients.

The sequence came from a human donor with aplastic anemia. What was sequenced was sorted CD4+, CD8+, or CD8+CD57+ T cells (not recorded which) from PBMCs.

Here the CDR3 is given as CASSSRGQGNTEAFF. The nucleotides read TGTGCCAGCAGTTCCCGAGGACAGGGGAACACTGAAGCTTTCTTT. The rearrangement combines TRBV12-3 or TRBV12-4 with TRBJ1-1, with 8 junctional bases fitting TRBD1. Germline trimming amounts to 4 bases on V and 1 base on J, with 5 as the count of junction bases outside the gene matches. The CDR3 contains 15 residues, cysteine and phenylalanine counted. Here the CDR3 DNA is all that survives: 45 bases in frame from base 1.